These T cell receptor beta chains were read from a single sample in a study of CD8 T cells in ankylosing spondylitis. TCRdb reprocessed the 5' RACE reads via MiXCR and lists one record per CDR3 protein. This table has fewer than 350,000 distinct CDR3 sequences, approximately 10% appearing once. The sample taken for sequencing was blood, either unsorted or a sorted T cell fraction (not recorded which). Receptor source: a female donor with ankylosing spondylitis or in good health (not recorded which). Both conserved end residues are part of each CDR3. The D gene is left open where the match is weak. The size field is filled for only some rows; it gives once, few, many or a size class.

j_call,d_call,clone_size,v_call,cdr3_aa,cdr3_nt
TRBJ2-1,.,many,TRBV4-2,CASSQGEVNEQFF,TGTGCCAGCAGCCAAGGTGAGGTTAATGAGCAGTTCTTC
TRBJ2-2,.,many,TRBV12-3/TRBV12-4,CASSLAVIGVNTGELFF,TGTGCCAGCAGTTTAGCCGTAATAGGGGTGAACACCGGGGAGCTGTTTTTT
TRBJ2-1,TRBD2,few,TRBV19,CASSMPSGGFQFF,TGTGCCAGTAGTATGCCTAGCGGGGGGTTTCAGTTCTTC
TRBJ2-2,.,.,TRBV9,CASNREGDFTGELFF,TGTGCCAGCAACCGTGAAGGGGACTTCACCGGGGAGCTGTTTTTT
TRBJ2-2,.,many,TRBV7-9,CASSLAQNTGELFF,TGTGCCAGCAGCTTAGCACAAAACACCGGGGAGCTGTTTTTT
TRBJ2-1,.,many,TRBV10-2,CASSDLGGVGWIEQFF,TGCGCCAGCAGTGACTTAGGGGGGGTCGGTTGGATTGAGCAGTTCTTC
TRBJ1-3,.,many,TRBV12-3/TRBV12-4,CASSLWAGNTIYF,TGTGCCAGCAGTTTGTGGGCCGGTAACACCATATATTTT
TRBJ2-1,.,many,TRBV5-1,CASSLDTSFSYNEQFF,TGCGCCAGCAGCTTGGATACTAGTTTCTCCTACAATGAGCAGTTCTTC
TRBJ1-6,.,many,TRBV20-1,CSAARGLGGTSPLHF,TGCAGTGCAGCAAGGGGACTTGGGGGTACTTCACCCCTCCACTTT
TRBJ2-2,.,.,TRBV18,CASSPLPGNNAGELFF,TGTGCCAGCTCACCACTTCCGGGAAATAATGCCGGGGAGCTGTTTTTT
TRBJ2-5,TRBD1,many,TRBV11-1,CASSMTGQQETQYF,TGTGCCAGCAGTATGACGGGACAGCAAGAGACCCAGTACTTC
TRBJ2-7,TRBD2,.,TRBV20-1,CSARPLAGVRSAEQYF,TGCAGTGCTAGACCACTAGCGGGAGTTAGGTCTGCCGAGCAGTACTTC
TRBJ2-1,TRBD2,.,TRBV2,CASSDGLAKNNEQFF,TGTGCCAGCAGTGACGGACTAGCGAAAAACAATGAGCAGTTCTTC
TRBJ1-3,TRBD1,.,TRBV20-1,CSASGTDGNTIYF,TGCAGTGCTAGCGGGACAGATGGAAACACCATATATTTT
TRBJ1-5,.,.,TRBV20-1,CSARSPSSTGLSRPQHF,TGCAGTGCTAGATCACCGTCCTCAACAGGGTTGTCGCGGCCCCAGCATTTT
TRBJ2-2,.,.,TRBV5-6,CASSWAGVTGELFF,TGTGCCAGCAGCTGGGCAGGGGTCACCGGGGAGCTGTTTTTT
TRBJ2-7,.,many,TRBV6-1,CASRQGGGVYEQYF,TGTGCCAGCAGACAGGGCGGGGGAGTCTACGAGCAGTACTTC
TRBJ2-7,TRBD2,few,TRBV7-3,CASSLKAVAGDEQYF,TGTGCCAGCAGCTTAAAGGCAGTAGCGGGGGACGAGCAGTACTTC
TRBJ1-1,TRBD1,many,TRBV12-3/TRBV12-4,CASSSRQGWNTEAFF,TGTGCCAGCAGTTCCAGACAGGGGTGGAACACTGAAGCTTTCTTT
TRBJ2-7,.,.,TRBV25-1,CASSELDSDSYEQYF,TGTGCCAGCAGTGAATTAGACAGCGACTCCTACGAGCAGTACTTC
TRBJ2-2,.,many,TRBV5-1,CASSWLVSDTGELFF,TGCGCCAGCAGCTGGCTGGTTAGCGACACCGGGGAGCTGTTTTTT
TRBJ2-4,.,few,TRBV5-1,CASSSSGPAKNIQCF,TGCGCCAGCAGCAGCTCGGGCCCCGCCAAAAACATTCAGTGCTTC
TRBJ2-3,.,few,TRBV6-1,CAGMGDTQYF,TGTGCCGGTATGGGGGATACGCAGTATTTT
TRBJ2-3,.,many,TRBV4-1,CASSQDRGGVINTQYF,TGCGCCAGCAGCCAAGATCGAGGGGGGGTTATAAATACGCAGTATTTT
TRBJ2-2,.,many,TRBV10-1,CASSETEAPNTGELFF,TGCGCCAGCAGTGAAACTGAGGCACCGAACACCGGGGAGCTGTTTTTT
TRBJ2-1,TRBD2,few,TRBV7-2,CASSLSMTSGGSNEQFF,TGTGCCAGCAGTCTCTCGATGACTAGCGGAGGTTCCAATGAGCAGTTCTTC
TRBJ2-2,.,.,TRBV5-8,CASRRGQFLTGELFF,TGTGCCAGCAGGCGGGGACAGTTTCTGACCGGGGAGCTGTTTTTT
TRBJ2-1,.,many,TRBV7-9,CASSAVRGFNEQFF,TGTGCCAGCAGCGCTGTGCGGGGATTTAATGAGCAGTTCTTC
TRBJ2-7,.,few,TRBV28,CASSLMVSEQYF,TGTGCCAGCAGTTTGATGGTATCCGAGCAGTACTTC
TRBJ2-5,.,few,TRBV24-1,CATTASPGKEETQYF,TGTGCCACCACCGCCTCGCCAGGGAAGGAGGAGACCCAGTACTTC
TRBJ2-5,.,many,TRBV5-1,CASSLASSQETQYF,TGCGCCAGCAGCTTAGCAAGCAGCCAAGAGACCCAGTACTTC
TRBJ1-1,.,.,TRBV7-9,CASSPLGRRGSEAFF,TGTGCCAGCAGCCCGCTGGGCCGCCGAGGGAGTGAAGCTTTCTTT
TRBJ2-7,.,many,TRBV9,CASSGISYEQYF,TGTGCCAGCAGCGGAATATCCTACGAGCAGTACTTC
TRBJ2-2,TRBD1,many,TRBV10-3,CAISQDRATGELFF,TGTGCCATCAGTCAGGACAGGGCGACCGGGGAGCTGTTTTTT
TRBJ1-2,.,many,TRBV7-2,CASSWTANYGYTF,TGTGCCAGCAGCTGGACCGCTAACTATGGCTACACCTTC
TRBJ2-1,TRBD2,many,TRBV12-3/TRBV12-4,CASSLVTSGDNEQFF,TGTGCCAGCAGTTTAGTGACTAGCGGGGACAATGAGCAGTTCTTC
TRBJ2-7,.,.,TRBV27,CASSWSRNGYEQYF,TGTGCCAGTTCCTGGAGTCGGAACGGCTACGAGCAGTACTTC
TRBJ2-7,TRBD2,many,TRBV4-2,CASSQEKSLAGAPSYEQYF,TGTGCCAGCAGCCAAGAGAAGTCGCTAGCGGGAGCGCCCTCCTACGAGCAGTACTTC
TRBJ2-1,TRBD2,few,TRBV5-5,CASSLQVASGGLYNEQFF,TGTGCCAGCAGCTTGCAGGTAGCTAGCGGGGGCCTTTACAATGAGCAGTTCTTC
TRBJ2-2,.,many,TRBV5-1,CASRMGADTGELFF,TGCGCCAGCAGAATGGGGGCCGACACCGGGGAGCTGTTTTTT
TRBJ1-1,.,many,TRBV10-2,CASSEGGNTEAFF,TGCGCCAGCAGTGAGGGAGGGAACACTGAAGCTTTCTTT
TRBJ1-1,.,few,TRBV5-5,CASSRQGITEAFF,TGTGCCAGCAGCCGCCAGGGTATCACTGAAGCTTTCTTT
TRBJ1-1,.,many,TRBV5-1,CASGPRSGPAEAFF,TGCGCCAGCGGACCTCGTTCGGGCCCAGCTGAAGCTTTCTTT
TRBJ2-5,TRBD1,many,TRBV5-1,CASSTSRAGTGGETQYF,TGCGCCAGCAGTACTTCCCGCGCCGGGACAGGGGGAGAGACCCAGTACTTC
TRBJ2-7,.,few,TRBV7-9,CASSPAASTYEQYF,TGTGCCAGCAGCCCAGCGGCGAGTACCTACGAGCAGTACTTC